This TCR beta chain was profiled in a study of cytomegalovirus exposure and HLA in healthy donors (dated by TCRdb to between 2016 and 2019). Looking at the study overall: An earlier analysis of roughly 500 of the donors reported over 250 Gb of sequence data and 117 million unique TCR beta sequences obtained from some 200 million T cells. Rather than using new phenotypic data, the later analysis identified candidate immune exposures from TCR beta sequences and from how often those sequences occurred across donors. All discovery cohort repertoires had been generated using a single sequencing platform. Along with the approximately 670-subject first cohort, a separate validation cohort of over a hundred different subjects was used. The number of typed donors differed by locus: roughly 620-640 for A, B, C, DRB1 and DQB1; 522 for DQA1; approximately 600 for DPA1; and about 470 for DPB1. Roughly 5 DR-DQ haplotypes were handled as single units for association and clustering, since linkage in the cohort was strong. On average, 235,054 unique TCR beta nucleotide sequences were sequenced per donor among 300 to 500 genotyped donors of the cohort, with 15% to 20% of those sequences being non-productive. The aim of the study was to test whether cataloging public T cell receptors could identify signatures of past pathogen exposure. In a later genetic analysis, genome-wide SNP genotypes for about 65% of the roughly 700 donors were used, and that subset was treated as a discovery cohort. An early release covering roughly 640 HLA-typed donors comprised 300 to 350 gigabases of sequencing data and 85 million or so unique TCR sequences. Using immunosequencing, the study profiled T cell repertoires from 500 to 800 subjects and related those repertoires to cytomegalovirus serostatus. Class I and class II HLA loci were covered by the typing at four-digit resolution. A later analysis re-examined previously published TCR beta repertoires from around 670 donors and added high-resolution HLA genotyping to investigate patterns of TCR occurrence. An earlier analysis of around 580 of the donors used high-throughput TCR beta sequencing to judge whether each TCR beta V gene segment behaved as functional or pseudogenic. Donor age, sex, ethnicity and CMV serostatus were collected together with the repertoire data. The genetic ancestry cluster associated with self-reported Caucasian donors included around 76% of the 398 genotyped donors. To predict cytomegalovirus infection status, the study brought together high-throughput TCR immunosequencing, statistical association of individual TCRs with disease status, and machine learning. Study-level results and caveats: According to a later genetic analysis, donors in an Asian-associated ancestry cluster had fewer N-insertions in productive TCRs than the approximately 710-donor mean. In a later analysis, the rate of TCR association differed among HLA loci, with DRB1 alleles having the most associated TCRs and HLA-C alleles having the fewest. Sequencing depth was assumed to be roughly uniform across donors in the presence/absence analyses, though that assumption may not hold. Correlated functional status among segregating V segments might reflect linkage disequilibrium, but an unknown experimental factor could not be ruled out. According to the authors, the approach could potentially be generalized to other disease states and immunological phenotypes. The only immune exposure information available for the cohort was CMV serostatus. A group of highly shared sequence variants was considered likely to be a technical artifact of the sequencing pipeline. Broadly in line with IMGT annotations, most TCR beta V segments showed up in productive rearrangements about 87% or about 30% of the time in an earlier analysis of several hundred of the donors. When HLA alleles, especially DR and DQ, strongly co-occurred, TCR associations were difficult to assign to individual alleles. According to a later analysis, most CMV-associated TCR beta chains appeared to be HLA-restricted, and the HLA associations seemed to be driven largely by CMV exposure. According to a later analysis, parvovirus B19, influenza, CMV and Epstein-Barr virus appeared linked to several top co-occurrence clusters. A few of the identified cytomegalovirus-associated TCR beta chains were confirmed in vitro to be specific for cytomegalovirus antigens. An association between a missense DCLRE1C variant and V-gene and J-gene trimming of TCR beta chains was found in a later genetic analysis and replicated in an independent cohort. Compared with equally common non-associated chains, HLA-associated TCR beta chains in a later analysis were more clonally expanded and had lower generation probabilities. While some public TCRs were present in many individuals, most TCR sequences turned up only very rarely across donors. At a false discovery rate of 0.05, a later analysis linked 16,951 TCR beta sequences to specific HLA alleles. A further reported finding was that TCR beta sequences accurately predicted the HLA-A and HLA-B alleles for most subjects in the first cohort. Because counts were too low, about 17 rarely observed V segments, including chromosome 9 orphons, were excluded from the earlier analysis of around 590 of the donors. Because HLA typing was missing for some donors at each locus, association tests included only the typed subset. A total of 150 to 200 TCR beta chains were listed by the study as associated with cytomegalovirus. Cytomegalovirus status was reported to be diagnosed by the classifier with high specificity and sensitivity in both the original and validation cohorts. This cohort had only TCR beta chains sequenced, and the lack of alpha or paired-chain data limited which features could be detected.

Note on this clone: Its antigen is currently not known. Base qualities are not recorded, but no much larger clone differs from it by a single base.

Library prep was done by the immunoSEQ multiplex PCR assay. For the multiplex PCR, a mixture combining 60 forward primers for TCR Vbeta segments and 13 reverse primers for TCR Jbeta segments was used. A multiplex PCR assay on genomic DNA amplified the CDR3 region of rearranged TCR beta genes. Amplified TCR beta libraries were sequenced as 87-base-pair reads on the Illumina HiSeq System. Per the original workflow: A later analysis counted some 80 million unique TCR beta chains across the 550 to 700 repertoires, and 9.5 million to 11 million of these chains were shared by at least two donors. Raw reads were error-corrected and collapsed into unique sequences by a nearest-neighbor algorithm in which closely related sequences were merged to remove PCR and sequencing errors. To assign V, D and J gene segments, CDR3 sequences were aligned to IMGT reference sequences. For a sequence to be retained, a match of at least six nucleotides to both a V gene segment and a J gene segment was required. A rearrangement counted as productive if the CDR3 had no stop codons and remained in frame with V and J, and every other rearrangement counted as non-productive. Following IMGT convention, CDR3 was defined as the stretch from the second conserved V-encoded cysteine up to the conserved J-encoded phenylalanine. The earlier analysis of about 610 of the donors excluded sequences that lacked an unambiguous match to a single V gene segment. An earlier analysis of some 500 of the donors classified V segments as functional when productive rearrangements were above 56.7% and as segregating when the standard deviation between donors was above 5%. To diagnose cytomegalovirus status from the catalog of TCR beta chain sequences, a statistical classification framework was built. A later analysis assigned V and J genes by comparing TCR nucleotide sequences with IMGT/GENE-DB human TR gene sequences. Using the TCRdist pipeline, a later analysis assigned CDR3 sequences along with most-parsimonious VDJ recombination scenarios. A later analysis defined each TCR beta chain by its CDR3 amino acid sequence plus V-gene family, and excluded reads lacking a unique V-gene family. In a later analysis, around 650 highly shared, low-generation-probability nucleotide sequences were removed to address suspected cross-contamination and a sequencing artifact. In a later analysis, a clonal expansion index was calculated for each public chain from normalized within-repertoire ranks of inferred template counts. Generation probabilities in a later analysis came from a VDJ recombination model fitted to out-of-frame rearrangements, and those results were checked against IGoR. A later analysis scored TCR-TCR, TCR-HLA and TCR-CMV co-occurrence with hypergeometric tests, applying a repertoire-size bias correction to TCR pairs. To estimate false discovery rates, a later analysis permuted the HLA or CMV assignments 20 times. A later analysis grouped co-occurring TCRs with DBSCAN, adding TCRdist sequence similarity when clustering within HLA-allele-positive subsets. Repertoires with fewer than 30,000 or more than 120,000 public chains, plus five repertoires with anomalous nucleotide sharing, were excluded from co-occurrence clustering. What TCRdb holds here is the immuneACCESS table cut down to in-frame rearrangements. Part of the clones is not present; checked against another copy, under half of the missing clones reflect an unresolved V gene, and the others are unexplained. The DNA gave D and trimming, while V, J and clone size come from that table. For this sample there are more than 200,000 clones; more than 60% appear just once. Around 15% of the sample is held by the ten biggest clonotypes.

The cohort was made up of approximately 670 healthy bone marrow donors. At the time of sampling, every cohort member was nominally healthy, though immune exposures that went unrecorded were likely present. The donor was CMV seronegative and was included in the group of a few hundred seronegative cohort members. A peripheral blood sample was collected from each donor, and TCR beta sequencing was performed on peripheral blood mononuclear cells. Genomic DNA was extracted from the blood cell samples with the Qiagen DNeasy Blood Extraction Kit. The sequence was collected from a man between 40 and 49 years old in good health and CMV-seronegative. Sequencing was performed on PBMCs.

The DNA reads TGTGCCAGCAGGACGGGGTCGTCCTCTGGGGCCAACGTCCTGACTTTC. Protein translation: CASRTGSSSGANVLTF. This receptor chain uses TRBV5-4 and TRBJ2-6, with a weak D call of TRBD2 (5 bases match). CDR1 is given as SGHNT and CDR2 as YYREEE, both from the germline V gene (reference sequence). The CDR3 measures 16 amino acids from cysteine to phenylalanine. Of all the DNA, just the CDR3 is kept, 48 bases in frame from base 1. Deletion took 5 bases off V and 0 bases off J, with a span of 12 bases between the germline ends.